Here is one T cell receptor beta chain with its context. Its antigen target is currently unknown. Base-call qualities are not available, and no considerably larger clone is one nucleotide away. The study tested focal radiation therapy combined with CTLA-4 blockade (ipilimumab) in patients with chemo-refractory metastatic non-small-cell lung cancer. From the germline V gene (reference sequence), CDR1 is LNHDA and CDR2 is SQIVND. The CDR3 starts with the cysteine, ends with the phenylalanine, and has 16 residues. The kept DNA is CDR3 alone, 48 bases in frame from the first base. V has 6 bases trimmed and J has 5 bases trimmed; junction bases matching no gene number 11. These data originate in a study of radiotherapy plus CTLA-4 blockade in lung cancer (dated by TCRdb to between 2018 and 2020). Describing the broader study: Objective responses occurred in about 20% of enrolled patients, and around 29% achieved disease control.

Overall study outcomes, separate from this receptor: The strongest predictors of response, as reported, were early dynamic changes in blood T cell clones along with a rise in serum interferon-beta after radiation. After treatment with radiotherapy and ipilimumab, TCR clones that came from tumors expanded in the peripheral blood.

The library was obtained by the immunoSEQ multiplex PCR assay. The table was pulled from immuneACCESS by TCRdb, which kept in-frame rearrangements only. Such tables lose some clones; where checked, under half of the loss comes from unresolved V genes, and the rest has no known cause. This sample has around 100,000 clones in its table, and roughly 79% of those were observed once. Of the sample, around 2.8% falls within the top ten clones. This TCR was recovered from a human donor with non-small cell lung cancer who had a partial response to radiotherapy plus ipilimumab. Some clones in this sample may be carry-over from other donors' samples. The chain links TRBV19 with TRBJ1-4; 8 of the junction bases match TRBD1. The sequences come from peripheral blood, collected from a patient treated with radiotherapy plus ipilimumab. CDR3 reads: CASRTLGQGANEKLFF. The DNA sequence reads TGTGCCAGTAGGACGTTGGGCCAGGGGGCAAATGAAAAACTGTTTTTT.